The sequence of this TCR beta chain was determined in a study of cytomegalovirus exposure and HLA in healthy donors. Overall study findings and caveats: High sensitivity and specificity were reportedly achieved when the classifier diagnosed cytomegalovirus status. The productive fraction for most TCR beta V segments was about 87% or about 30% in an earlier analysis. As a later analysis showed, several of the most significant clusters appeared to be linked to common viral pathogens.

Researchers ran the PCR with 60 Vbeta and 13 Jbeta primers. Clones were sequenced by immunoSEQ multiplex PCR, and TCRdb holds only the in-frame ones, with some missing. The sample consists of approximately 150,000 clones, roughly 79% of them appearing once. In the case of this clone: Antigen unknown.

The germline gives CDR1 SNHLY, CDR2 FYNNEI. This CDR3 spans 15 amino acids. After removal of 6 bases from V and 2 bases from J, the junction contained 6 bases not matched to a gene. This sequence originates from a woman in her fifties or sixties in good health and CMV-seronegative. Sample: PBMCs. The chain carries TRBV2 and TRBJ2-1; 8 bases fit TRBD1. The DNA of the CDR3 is TGTGCCAGCAGGGACAGGGTCAGCGCCTACAATGAGCAGTTCTTC. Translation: CASRDRVSAYNEQFF.